These 9 T cell receptor beta chains originate from one sample sequenced in a study of blood T cell repertoires in COVID-19. Clones were sequenced by immunoSEQ multiplex PCR, and TCRdb holds only the in-frame ones, with some missing. The sample consists of about 180,000 clones, approximately 87% of them appearing once. Sample: peripheral blood. These TCRs come from a man aged 40-49 years with active or convalescent COVID-19.

This chain joins TRBV2 and TRBJ1-5, with D maybe TRBD1 (5 bases). Germline-derived CDR1 and CDR2 are SNHLY and FYNNEI. CDR3 length: 14 residues. V was clipped by 6 bases and J by 7 bases, with 16 bases between them. CDR3 protein: CASRARDFIQPQHF. The CDR3 bases are TGTGCCAGCAGGGCACGGGACTTTATCCAGCCCCAGCATTTT.

V is TRBV6-6 and J is TRBJ2-7; 8 bases fit TRBD1. The CDR3 covers 16 residues. The ends lost 6 bases at V and 2 bases at J; junction bases unmatched: 12. The germline V gene has CDR1 MNHNY and CDR2 SVGAGI (reference sequence). CDR3 coding DNA: TGTGCCAGCAGCCAGACAGGGGAAGGAAGGGCCTACGAGCAGTACTTC. It encodes CASSQTGEGRAYEQYF.

In the case of this clone: Different DNA sequences within this sample yield the same CDR3. The rearrangement links TRBV7-2 to TRBJ1-2, with D possibly TRBD1 on 5 matching bases. Germline-derived CDR1 and CDR2 are SGHTA and FQGNSA. The V gene lost 5 bases and the J gene lost 5 bases, with 12 bases spanning the gap. The CDR3 is 13 amino acids. CDR3 sequence reads: CASSLGGGYGYTF. The CDR3 nucleotides read TGTGCCAGCAGCCTCGGGGGGGGATATGGCTACACCTTC.

The genes are TRBV19 and TRBJ2-3; weak D call: TRBD2 (6 bases). The CDR3 totals 16 residues. V lost 4 bases to trimming and J lost 1 base, with 15 bases between them. CDR1 and CDR2 from the germline V gene are LNHDA and SQIVND (reference sequence). In DNA, the CDR3 is TGTGCCAGTAGTACGCTCGTTACGGGGGGCACAGATACGCAGTATTTT. Encoded protein: CASSTLVTGGTDTQYF.

The V call is TRBV19, the J call TRBJ2-7; 8 bases align to TRBD1. After removal of 5 bases from V and 6 bases from J, the junction contained 15 bases not matched to a gene. This CDR3 is built from 16 residues. CDR1 LNHDA and CDR2 SQIVND come from the germline V gene (reference sequence). CDR3 nucleotide sequence: TGTGCCAGTAGTCCCTTGAGCCCCAGGGGGCTTCTCGAGCAGTACTTC. Amino acid sequence: CASSPLSPRGLLEQYF.

This chain connects TRBV28 to TRBJ1-5, with 8 bases that match TRBD1. The CDR3 runs 14 residues. Germline CDR1 and CDR2: MDHEN and SYDVKM. V dropped 6 bases and J dropped 6; count of bases not matched to a gene: 7. In DNA, the CDR3 is TGTGCCAGCAGCCGACAGGGGAAGGGTCAGCCCCAGCATTTT. It codes for CASSRQGKGQPQHF.

The V gene is TRBV15, the J gene TRBJ1-5; D not resolved. V lost 1 base to trimming and J lost 4 bases, with 11 bases between them. The V gene's germline CDR1 is LNHNV and CDR2 YYDKDF (reference sequence). The CDR3 is 15 residues long. DNA for the CDR3: TGTGCCACCAGCAGAGCCCCAGGTGGGAATCAGCCCCAGCATTTT. Protein sequence: CATSRAPGGNQPQHF.

The chain joins TRBV5-4 to TRBJ2-7; 7 bases fit TRBD1. Trimming took 0 bases from V and 3 from J; bases not matched to a gene: 3. Germline V gene data show CDR1 as SGHNT and CDR2 as YYREEE (reference sequence). The CDR3 runs to 14 residues. CDR3 residues: CASSLGTGGYEQYF. The CDR3 DNA reads as TGTGCCAGCAGCTTGGGGACAGGAGGCTACGAGCAGTACTTC.

The chain joins TRBV7-2 to TRBJ1-3, with 8 bases aligning to TRBD1. CDR1 and CDR2 from the germline V gene are SGHTA and FQGNSA. The CDR3 consists of 16 residues. With 5 bases clipped from V and 2 bases from J, the junction kept 8 bases outside the gene matches. The CDR3 region is CASSTGTGRTGNTIYF. CDR3 coding DNA: TGTGCCAGCAGCACAGGGACAGGCCGCACTGGAAACACCATATATTTT.